The rows below give T cell receptor beta chains drawn from one sample of a study of T cells in Graves' hyperthyroidism and ophthalmopathy. TCRdb re-analysed the multiplex PCR reads in MiXCR, keeping a single row per CDR3 protein. Seen here are a few hundred thousand distinct CDR3 sequences, roughly 20% observed once, and the top ten hold 26%. Sequencing was carried out using blood. The receptors stem from a man aged 18 to 29 with Graves' hyperthyroidism. Both conserved end residues are part of each CDR3. Each record gives: J gene, clone size, D gene, V gene, CDR3 protein, CDR3 DNA. The D gene is left open where the match is weak. Clone size is shown for a subset of rows, as once, few, many or a class of expanded clone.

j_gene: TRBJ2-7
abundance: many
d_gene: TRBD1
v_gene: TRBV12-3/TRBV12-4
CDR3aa: CASSLGRTGQNEQYF
CDR3nt: TGTGCCAGCAGTTTAGGACGGACAGGGCAGAACGAGCAGTACTTC

j_gene: TRBJ1-2
abundance: many
d_gene: NA
v_gene: TRBV6-5
CDR3aa: CASSRRGGPYGYTF
CDR3nt: TGTGCCAGCAGTCGACGAGGAGGCCCCTATGGCTACACCTTC

j_gene: TRBJ2-7
abundance: few
d_gene: TRBD1
v_gene: TRBV5-1
CDR3aa: CASSISTGVRTYEQYF
CDR3nt: TGCGCCAGCAGCATCTCTACAGGGGTGCGGACCTACGAGCAGTACTTC

j_gene: TRBJ1-5
abundance: few
d_gene: NA
v_gene: TRBV10-2
CDR3aa: CASSEMVTNQPQHF
CDR3nt: TGCGCCAGCAGTGAGATGGTGACAAATCAGCCCCAGCATTTT

j_gene: TRBJ1-1
abundance: many
d_gene: NA
v_gene: TRBV19
CDR3aa: CASSTARVRTEAFF
CDR3nt: TGTGCCAGTAGTACAGCCAGAGTTCGGACTGAAGCTTTCTTT

j_gene: TRBJ1-1
abundance: many
d_gene: NA
v_gene: TRBV11-2
CDR3aa: CASSLLTGRSHTEAFF
CDR3nt: TGTGCCAGCAGCTTACTCACGGGTAGATCCCACACTGAAGCTTTCTTT

j_gene: TRBJ1-2
abundance: many
d_gene: NA
v_gene: TRBV19
CDR3aa: CASSGPGAKGYTF
CDR3nt: TGTGCCAGTAGTGGCCCGGGGGCAAAAGGCTACACCTTC

j_gene: TRBJ1-5
abundance: many
d_gene: TRBD1
v_gene: TRBV28
CDR3aa: CASSQGTGGHWAQPQHF
CDR3nt: TGTGCCAGCAGTCAAGGGACAGGGGGCCACTGGGCTCAGCCCCAGCATTTT

j_gene: TRBJ1-2
abundance: NA
d_gene: TRBD1
v_gene: TRBV9
CDR3aa: CASSTRDRGHGYTF
CDR3nt: TGTGCCAGCAGCACCCGGGACAGGGGCCATGGCTACACCTTC

j_gene: TRBJ1-1
abundance: many
d_gene: NA
v_gene: TRBV6-6
CDR3aa: CASRADIMNTEAFF
CDR3nt: TGTGCCAGCAGGGCTGACATCATGAACACTGAAGCTTTCTTT

j_gene: TRBJ1-1
abundance: once
d_gene: NA
v_gene: TRBV28
CDR3aa: CASRLTNSGTEAFF
CDR3nt: TGTGCCAGCAGGCTGACAAACTCGGGCACTGAAGCTTTCTTT

j_gene: TRBJ1-1
abundance: many
d_gene: NA
v_gene: TRBV2
CDR3aa: CASSMRGGRGNTEAFF
CDR3nt: TGTGCCAGCAGTATGAGGGGCGGCAGGGGGAACACTGAAGCTTTCTTT

j_gene: TRBJ2-2
abundance: many
d_gene: NA
v_gene: TRBV6-2/TRBV6-3
CDR3aa: CASSYFGPGEVNTGELFF
CDR3nt: TGTGCCAGCAGTTATTTTGGGCCCGGGGAGGTTAACACCGGGGAGCTGTTTTTT

j_gene: TRBJ1-2
abundance: many
d_gene: NA
v_gene: TRBV28
CDR3aa: CANQDSNYGYTF
CDR3nt: TGTGCCAACCAGGATTCTAACTATGGCTACACCTTC

j_gene: TRBJ2-5
abundance: NA
d_gene: TRBD2
v_gene: TRBV30
CDR3aa: CAWSPGLAGRETQYF
CDR3nt: TGTGCCTGGAGTCCGGGACTAGCGGGGAGAGAGACCCAGTACTTC

j_gene: TRBJ1-5
abundance: many
d_gene: TRBD1
v_gene: TRBV6-1
CDR3aa: CASTRGQGNQPQHF
CDR3nt: TGTGCCAGCACCAGGGGGCAGGGCAATCAGCCCCAGCATTTT

j_gene: TRBJ1-5
abundance: few
d_gene: NA
v_gene: TRBV19
CDR3aa: CASSLQGWNQPQHF
CDR3nt: TGTGCCAGTAGTTTACAGGGATGGAATCAGCCCCAGCATTTT

j_gene: TRBJ2-5
abundance: few
d_gene: TRBD2
v_gene: TRBV12-3/TRBV12-4
CDR3aa: CASSTSGGDRQETQYF
CDR3nt: TGTGCCAGCAGTACTAGCGGGGGAGATCGCCAAGAGACCCAGTACTTC

j_gene: TRBJ1-5
abundance: NA
d_gene: NA
v_gene: TRBV29-1
CDR3aa: CTRPRVGNQPQHF
CDR3nt: TGCACCCGCCCCCGGGTTGGGAATCAGCCCCAGCATTTT

j_gene: TRBJ1-1
abundance: NA
d_gene: NA
v_gene: TRBV19
CDR3aa: CASSMSRGNTEVFF
CDR3nt: TGTGCCAGTAGTATGTCGCGGGGGAACACTGAAGTTTTCTTT

j_gene: TRBJ1-5
abundance: many
d_gene: TRBD1
v_gene: TRBV15
CDR3aa: CATSGGQERGQPQHF
CDR3nt: TGTGCCACCAGCGGGGGACAGGAGCGGGGTCAGCCCCAGCATTTT

j_gene: TRBJ1-5
abundance: many
d_gene: TRBD1
v_gene: TRBV19
CDR3aa: CASSLFQGVNQPQHF
CDR3nt: TGTGCCAGTAGCCTATTTCAGGGGGTCAATCAGCCCCAGCATTTT

j_gene: TRBJ1-2
abundance: few
d_gene: NA
v_gene: TRBV7-9
CDR3aa: CASSPTARSHGYTF
CDR3nt: TGTGCCAGCAGCCCAACCGCTAGAAGCCATGGCTACACCTTC

j_gene: TRBJ2-2
abundance: many
d_gene: TRBD1
v_gene: TRBV19
CDR3aa: CASRVQGPANTGELFF
CDR3nt: TGTGCCAGTAGGGTACAGGGGCCGGCGAACACCGGGGAGCTGTTTTTT

j_gene: TRBJ1-1
abundance: many
d_gene: NA
v_gene: TRBV28
CDR3aa: CASSPNRGVEMNTEAFF
CDR3nt: TGTGCCAGCAGTCCTAACCGCGGGGTCGAAATGAACACTGAAGCTTTCTTT

j_gene: TRBJ2-7
abundance: NA
d_gene: TRBD1
v_gene: TRBV5-4
CDR3aa: CASSWRTGDNEQYF
CDR3nt: TGTGCCAGCAGCTGGAGGACAGGGGACAACGAGCAGTACTTC

j_gene: TRBJ2-2
abundance: few
d_gene: NA
v_gene: TRBV7-9
CDR3aa: CASSLETARTGELFF
CDR3nt: TGTGCCAGCAGCTTAGAGACAGCTCGCACCGGGGAGCTGTTTTTT

j_gene: TRBJ2-5
abundance: NA
d_gene: TRBD1
v_gene: TRBV28
CDR3aa: CASSNTGVETQYF
CDR3nt: TGTGCCAGCAGTAACACAGGGGTAGAGACCCAGTACTTC

j_gene: TRBJ2-7
abundance: NA
d_gene: NA
v_gene: TRBV11-2
CDR3aa: CASSFGTPSYEQYF
CDR3nt: TGTGCCAGCAGCTTCGGGACCCCATCCTACGAGCAGTACTTC

j_gene: TRBJ1-6
abundance: NA
d_gene: NA
v_gene: TRBV30
CDR3aa: CAWSVTDNSPLHF
CDR3nt: TGTGCCTGGAGTGTGACAGATAATTCACCCCTCCACTTT

j_gene: TRBJ2-5
abundance: NA
d_gene: TRBD2
v_gene: TRBV30
CDR3aa: CAWSGTSGALGGPFAQYF
CDR3nt: TGTGCCTGGAGTGGTACTAGCGGGGCCCTGGGGGGCCCTTTCGCCCAGTACTTC

j_gene: TRBJ1-5
abundance: once
d_gene: TRBD1
v_gene: TRBV2
CDR3aa: CARGDRDQPQHF
CDR3nt: TGTGCCAGAGGAGACAGGGATCAGCCCCAGCATTTT

j_gene: TRBJ1-3
abundance: many
d_gene: NA
v_gene: TRBV6-1
CDR3aa: CASSEGSVRNTIYF
CDR3nt: TGTGCCAGCAGTGAAGGTTCCGTTAGAAACACCATATATTTT

j_gene: TRBJ2-5
abundance: NA
d_gene: TRBD2
v_gene: TRBV28
CDR3aa: CASSLRGLAGALETQYF
CDR3nt: TGTGCCAGCAGTTTAAGGGGACTAGCGGGGGCCTTGGAGACCCAGTACTTC

j_gene: TRBJ1-1
abundance: NA
d_gene: NA
v_gene: TRBV6-1
CDR3aa: CASSQSLGPEAFF
CDR3nt: TGTGCCAGCAGCCAAAGCCTCGGCCCTGAAGCTTTCTTT

j_gene: TRBJ2-2
abundance: NA
d_gene: NA
v_gene: TRBV27
CDR3aa: CASSSWDVRTGELFF
CDR3nt: TGTGCCAGCAGTTCCTGGGATGTTAGGACCGGGGAGCTGTTTTTT

j_gene: TRBJ1-2
abundance: many
d_gene: NA
v_gene: TRBV11-2
CDR3aa: CASSSSLGPRANYGYTF
CDR3nt: TGTGCCAGCAGCTCAAGCCTGGGGCCTAGAGCTAACTATGGCTACACCTTC

j_gene: TRBJ1-1
abundance: many
d_gene: NA
v_gene: TRBV6-2/TRBV6-3
CDR3aa: CASSRWTAEAFF
CDR3nt: TGTGCCAGCAGTCGTTGGACTGCTGAAGCTTTCTTT

j_gene: TRBJ2-6
abundance: many
d_gene: NA
v_gene: TRBV12-3/TRBV12-4
CDR3aa: CASTRDTGANVLTF
CDR3nt: TGTGCCAGCACCCGAGACACCGGGGCCAACGTCCTGACTTTC

j_gene: TRBJ2-4
abundance: few
d_gene: TRBD2
v_gene: TRBV3-1
CDR3aa: CASSLAGADIQYF
CDR3nt: TGTGCCAGCAGCCTAGCGGGAGCCGACATTCAGTACTTC

j_gene: TRBJ2-7
abundance: NA
d_gene: NA
v_gene: TRBV29-1
CDR3aa: CSVHQGYEQYF
CDR3nt: TGCAGCGTGCACCAGGGTTACGAGCAGTACTTC

j_gene: TRBJ2-7
abundance: many
d_gene: NA
v_gene: TRBV28
CDR3aa: CASRPSGGGSYEQYF
CDR3nt: TGTGCCAGCAGACCTAGCGGAGGGGGATCCTACGAGCAGTACTTC

j_gene: TRBJ1-5
abundance: many
d_gene: NA
v_gene: TRBV19
CDR3aa: CASSPPGTPSNQPQHF
CDR3nt: TGTGCCAGTAGCCCCCCCGGGACCCCTAGCAATCAGCCCCAGCATTTT

j_gene: TRBJ1-2
abundance: many
d_gene: NA
v_gene: TRBV2
CDR3aa: CASSGSGASNYGYTF
CDR3nt: TGTGCCAGCAGTGGATCAGGGGCATCAAACTATGGCTACACCTTC

j_gene: TRBJ2-7
abundance: NA
d_gene: TRBD1
v_gene: TRBV4-1
CDR3aa: CASSLDRQGSEQYF
CDR3nt: TGCGCCAGCAGCCTGGACAGACAGGGAAGCGAGCAGTACTTC

j_gene: TRBJ1-5
abundance: many
d_gene: NA
v_gene: TRBV5-1
CDR3aa: CASSREGVGQPQHF
CDR3nt: TGCGCCAGCAGCCGCGAGGGGGTGGGTCAGCCCCAGCATTTT

j_gene: TRBJ2-7
abundance: many
d_gene: TRBD1
v_gene: TRBV28
CDR3aa: CASREQGAYTYEQYF
CDR3nt: TGTGCCAGCAGAGAACAGGGGGCTTATACCTACGAGCAGTACTTC

j_gene: TRBJ1-1
abundance: many
d_gene: NA
v_gene: TRBV6-2/TRBV6-3
CDR3aa: CASSYEGIEAFF
CDR3nt: TGTGCCAGCAGTTACGAGGGGATTGAAGCTTTCTTT

j_gene: TRBJ1-3
abundance: many
d_gene: TRBD1
v_gene: TRBV20-1
CDR3aa: CSATLQGRGNTIYF
CDR3nt: TGCAGTGCTACCCTACAGGGGCGAGGAAACACCATATATTTT

j_gene: TRBJ1-1
abundance: many
d_gene: TRBD1
v_gene: TRBV12-3/TRBV12-4
CDR3aa: CASSDRGLSEAFF
CDR3nt: TGTGCCAGCTCGGACAGGGGGCTATCTGAAGCTTTCTTT

j_gene: TRBJ2-7
abundance: many
d_gene: TRBD1
v_gene: TRBV20-1
CDR3aa: CSASPDRGTNEQYF
CDR3nt: TGCAGTGCTTCTCCGGACAGGGGGACGAACGAGCAGTACTTC

j_gene: TRBJ2-6
abundance: many
d_gene: NA
v_gene: TRBV28
CDR3aa: CASSLFSGANVLTF
CDR3nt: TGTGCCAGCAGTTTATTCTCTGGGGCCAACGTCCTGACTTTC

j_gene: TRBJ2-5
abundance: many
d_gene: NA
v_gene: TRBV5-1
CDR3aa: CASSVGTGEGETQYF
CDR3nt: TGCGCCAGCAGCGTCGGAACGGGAGAGGGGGAGACCCAGTACTTC

j_gene: TRBJ2-7
abundance: many
d_gene: NA
v_gene: TRBV7-9
CDR3aa: CASSNLHESEQYF
CDR3nt: TGTGCCAGCAGCAACTTACATGAATCCGAGCAGTACTTC

j_gene: TRBJ1-5
abundance: NA
d_gene: NA
v_gene: TRBV28
CDR3aa: CASSLILPQHF
CDR3nt: TGTGCCAGCAGCCTCATTCTGCCCCAGCATTTT

j_gene: TRBJ2-4
abundance: many
d_gene: TRBD2
v_gene: TRBV7-6
CDR3aa: CASSFPSGGRSRAKNIQYF
CDR3nt: TGTGCCAGCAGCTTTCCTAGCGGGGGACGCTCGCGGGCCAAAAACATTCAGTACTTC

j_gene: TRBJ1-2
abundance: NA
d_gene: NA
v_gene: TRBV2
CDR3aa: CASIIDGYLGGYTF
CDR3nt: TGTGCCAGCATCATAGACGGATACTTGGGTGGCTACACCTTC